Below, one TCR beta chain is given with its context. The antigen remains undetermined. The data derive from a study of siplizumab effects on memory and regulatory T cells. Study findings and constraints: The mean Treg-derived percentage of mappable alloreactive CD4+ clones was 60% to 70% with siplizumab compared with about 28% in controls.

Some clones are missing from TCRdb's copy, which holds only in-frame ones; the method was immunoSEQ multiplex PCR. The sample yields approximately 100,000 clones, 91% seen once. V dropped 1 base and J dropped 2 bases, with 13 bases sitting between them. CDR1 MGHRA and CDR2 YSYEKL come from the germline V gene. CDR3 length: 16 amino acids. This chain joins TRBV4-1 and TRBJ2-3, with D maybe TRBD1 (6 bases). The clonotype was recovered from a human donor in good health. Some clones in this sample may be carry-over from other donors' samples. The sequenced material came from CD4+ T cells sorted from blood. The CDR3 loop reads CASSQGQAPFTDTQYF. The CDR3 DNA sequence: TGCGCCAGCAGCCAAGGACAGGCCCCCTTCACAGATACGCAGTATTTT.